This TCR beta chain was documented in a study of T-cell memory formation after mild COVID-19. Via MiXCR, TCRdb re-called the 5' RACE reads, giving one row per CDR3 protein. The sample has approximately 260,000 distinct CDR3 sequences, roughly 18% seen once. This clonotype was recorded a few times. Germline V gene lookup returns CDR1 MNHEY and CDR2 SVGEGT. The ends lost 4 bases at V and 0 bases at J; junction bases unmatched: 8. The CDR3 length is 17 residues. This chain connects TRBV6-2 or TRBV6-3 to TRBJ2-7; 11 bases match TRBD1. This receptor was identified in a man aged 18 to 29 who had mild COVID-19 (a few samples of this study predate the infection). Cell type and time point are not known. Sequencing used PBMCs or a T cell subset sorted from them (not recorded which). The CDR3 sequence: CASSSVGTGGPSYEQYF. The CDR3 DNA reads TGTGCCAGCAGTTCCGTCGGGACAGGGGGGCCCTCCTACGAGCAGTACTTC.